The sequence of this T cell receptor (beta chain) was determined in a study of control samples from healthy donors and cancer patients. The CDR3 is 15 amino acids. Per germline, CDR1 LGHNA and CDR2 YSLEER. The ends were cut back, 1 base at V and 6 bases at J, with 10 bases in the middle. The method was immunoSEQ multiplex PCR; TCRdb's version includes in-frame clones alone and lacks a portion of them. The sample totals 150,000 to 200,000 clones. The source is a woman aged 30 to 39 in good health. The sequenced sample consisted of blood. The chain couples TRBV4-3 to TRBJ1-6; D is perhaps TRBD1 (5 bases). The CDR3 DNA sequence: TGCGCCAGCAGCCAAGGGGGGACGGGTAATTCACCCCTCCACTTT. Protein: CASSQGGTGNSPLHF.